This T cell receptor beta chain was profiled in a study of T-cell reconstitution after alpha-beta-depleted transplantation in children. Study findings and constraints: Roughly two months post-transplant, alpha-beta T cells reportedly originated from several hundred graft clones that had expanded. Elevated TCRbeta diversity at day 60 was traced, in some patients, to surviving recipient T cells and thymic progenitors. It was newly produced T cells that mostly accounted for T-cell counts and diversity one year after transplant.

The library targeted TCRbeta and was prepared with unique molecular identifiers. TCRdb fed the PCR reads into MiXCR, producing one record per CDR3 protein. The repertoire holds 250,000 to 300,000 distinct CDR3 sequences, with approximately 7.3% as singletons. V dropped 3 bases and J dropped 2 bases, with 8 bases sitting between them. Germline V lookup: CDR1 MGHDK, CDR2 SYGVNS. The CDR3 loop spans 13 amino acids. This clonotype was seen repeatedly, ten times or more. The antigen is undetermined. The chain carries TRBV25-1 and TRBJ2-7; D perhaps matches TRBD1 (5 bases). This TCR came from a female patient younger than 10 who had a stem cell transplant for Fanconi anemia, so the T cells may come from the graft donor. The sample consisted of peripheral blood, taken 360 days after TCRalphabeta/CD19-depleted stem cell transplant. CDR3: CASSEAGTYEQYF. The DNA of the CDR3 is TGTGCCAGCAGTGAGGCAGGGACCTACGAGCAGTACTTC.